The clone carrying this T cell receptor (beta chain) was observed many times. This sample was included in a study of T cells after yellow fever vaccination. TCRdb ran MiXCR on the 5' RACE reads and lists one entry per CDR3 protein. The profile shows 300,000 or so distinct CDR3 sequences, roughly 7.5% of them singletons. The CDR3 is 16 amino acids. Between the trimmed V and J ends, which lost 6 bases and 0 bases, there was a span of 16 bases. The receptor was derived from a man younger than 35 who received the YFV17D yellow fever vaccine. The sequences come from PBMCs, collected more than 35 days after the first yellow fever vaccination. The V and J genes are TRBV12-3 or TRBV12-4 and TRBJ2-3; D may match TRBD1 or TRBD2 (5 bases each). The CDR3 nucleotides read TGTGCCAGCAGAGCGGCTTGGGGGTGGAGCACAGATACGCAGTATTTT. Translating gives CASRAAWGWSTDTQYF.